The rows below give T cell receptor beta chains drawn from one sample of a study of PD-L1 blockade in urothelial cancer. The table came from immunoSEQ multiplex PCR; TCRdb's copy has only in-frame clones and leaves some out. This sample carries around 40,000 clones, around 33% of them seen once, and the ten largest clones take about 9.8%. Sequencing was performed on tumor tissue, taken before atezolizumab (anti-PD-L1) treatment. Receptor source: a man aged 55 to 69 with urothelial cancer. The CDR3 runs from the conserved cysteine through the conserved F or W. The D gene is left open where the match is weak. Expanded clones get a size class; other rows say once, few or many, or leave the size out.

V,J,size,D,DNA,CDR3
TRBV7-1,TRBJ1-3,-,-,TGTGCCAGCAGCCCTAGGGCGGGAAACACCATATATTTT,CASSPRAGNTIYF
TRBV11-3,TRBJ2-3,-,TRBD2,TGTGCCAGCAGCGCGGGACTAGCGGGAACAGATACGCAGTATTTT,CASSAGLAGTDTQYF
TRBV4-1,TRBJ2-7,many,TRBD2,TGCGCCAGCAGCCAAGGGTATAGCGGGAGGGCCGGCGAGCAGTACTTC,CASSQGYSGRAGEQYF
TRBV18,TRBJ1-4,once,-,TGTACCAGCTCACCACCAGGGACAACTAATGAAAAACTGTTTTTT,CTSSPPGTTNEKLFF
TRBV18,TRBJ1-5,-,-,TGTGCCAGCTCACCAGGGAGGGATCAGCCCCAGCATTTT,CASSPGRDQPQHF
TRBV14,TRBJ2-1,-,-,TGTGCCAGCAGCCTACTTCGTCCCTCATCCTACAATGAGCAGTTCTTC,CASSLLRPSSYNEQFF
TRBV6-8,TRBJ1-4,-,TRBD1,TGTGCCAGCAGTTACTGGGCCGGGACAGATAATGAAAAACTGTTTTTT,CASSYWAGTDNEKLFF
TRBV11-3,TRBJ1-1,many,-,TGTGCCAGCAGCTCGAGACAGTCAATGAACACTGAAGCTTTCTTT,CASSSRQSMNTEAFF
TRBV18,TRBJ1-1,-,-,TGTGCCAGCTCGCCATTCGGGCAGTTGAACACTGAAGCTTTCTTT,CASSPFGQLNTEAFF
TRBV30,TRBJ1-2,-,-,TGTGCCTGGAGATCGGGAGGCGGTGGCTACACCTTC,CAWRSGGGGYTF
TRBV27,TRBJ1-6,-,-,TGTGCCAGCAGTTTATACGGGGGGGGTGTTTCACCCCTCCACTTT,CASSLYGGGVSPLHF
TRBV5-1,TRBJ1-4,-,TRBD1,TGCGCCAGCAGACCGACAGGGGCGGGGGAAAAACTGTTTTTT,CASRPTGAGEKLFF
TRBV29-1,TRBJ2-7,once,TRBD1,TGCAGCGTTGGGGGACAGGGTTCATCCTACGAGCAGTACTTC,CSVGGQGSSYEQYF
TRBV4-1,TRBJ2-7,few,TRBD1,TGCGCCAGCAGCCAGGACTGGGGACAGGGATCCTACGAGCAGTACTTC,CASSQDWGQGSYEQYF
TRBV12-5,TRBJ1-4,-,-,TGTGCTAGTGGTTTGGGAGGGACCTATTATGAAAAACTGTTTTTT,CASGLGGTYYEKLFF
TRBV5-1,TRBJ2-7,-,-,TGCGCCAGCAGCTTGGCCGCGGCCCAAACAGAGCAGTACTTC,CASSLAAAQTEQYF
TRBV5-1,TRBJ2-1,few,-,TGCGCCAGCAGCTTAACCGGGACTGGATACAATGAGCAGTTCTTC,CASSLTGTGYNEQFF
TRBV19,TRBJ2-6,-,-,TGTGCCAGTAGTATCAACTCTGGGGCCAACGTCCTGACTTTC,CASSINSGANVLTF
TRBV25-1,TRBJ2-2,-,TRBD2,TGTGCCAGCAGTGAACGGGTAACTAGCGGGAACACCGGGGAGCTGTTTTTT,CASSERVTSGNTGELFF
TRBV28,TRBJ1-2,-,-,TGTGCCAGCAGTTTAGGGGGGGCCAGTAAATATGGCTACACCTTC,CASSLGGASKYGYTF
TRBV5-1,TRBJ2-6,-,TRBD1,TGCGCCAGCAGGACAGGGGGCGGGTCTGGGGCCAACGTCCTGACTTTC,CASRTGGGSGANVLTF
TRBV18,TRBJ2-3,-,-,TGTGCCAGCTCATCGACTAGTGCCGGCACAGATACGCAGTATTTT,CASSSTSAGTDTQYF
TRBV19,TRBJ2-2,-,-,TGTGCCAGTAGAGCCCAACCGCAGACCGGGGAGCTGTTTTTT,CASRAQPQTGELFF
TRBV30,TRBJ1-6,-,-,TGTGCCTGCCAAAGCTCCTATAATTCACCCCTCCACTTT,CACQSSYNSPLHF
TRBV14,TRBJ2-3,medium-sized,TRBD1,TGTGCCAGCTCGCGGGACAGGGGCATTACAGATACGCAGTATTTT,CASSRDRGITDTQYF
TRBV11-3,TRBJ2-7,many,TRBD1,TGTGCCAGCAGCTTGTCAGGACAGGCTATCTACGAGCAGTACTTC,CASSLSGQAIYEQYF
TRBV19,TRBJ1-3,-,-,TGTGCCAGTAGTCTCCGGTGGACCAGCTCTGGAAACACCATATATTTT,CASSLRWTSSGNTIYF
TRBV14,TRBJ1-1,-,-,TGTGCCAGCAGCCAAGATACGGGGATCACTGAAGCTTTCTTT,CASSQDTGITEAFF
TRBV9,TRBJ2-7,few,TRBD2,TGTGCCCAAGGAGGGAGGGCATCGCACTACGAGCAGTACTTC,CAQGGRASHYEQYF
TRBV5-1,TRBJ2-1,-,TRBD2,TGCGCCAGCAGCTTGTTGGCGGGAGGGTTCTACAATGAGCAGTTCTTC,CASSLLAGGFYNEQFF
TRBV19,TRBJ2-7,-,TRBD2,TGTGCCAGTAGTTCAGACTCTAGCGGGAACTACGAGCAGTACTTC,CASSSDSSGNYEQYF
TRBV6-8,TRBJ2-5,-,-,TGTGCCAGCAGTTACGGGGAGGGGGGGACCCAGTACTTC,CASSYGEGGTQYF
TRBV6-8,TRBJ2-6,few,-,TGTGCCAGCAGGGTCGGGGCCAACGTCCTGACTTTC,CASRVGANVLTF
TRBV6-8,TRBJ1-1,few,TRBD1,TGTGCCAGCAGTTACACTAACAGGGGCACTGAAGCTTTCTTT,CASSYTNRGTEAFF
TRBV28,TRBJ2-7,-,-,TGTGCCAGCAGTTTAATGCCGGACTACTCGGAGCAGTACTTC,CASSLMPDYSEQYF
TRBV5-1,TRBJ2-1,few,TRBD2,TGCGCCAGCAGCTTGGGCGGGAGCTCCTACAATGAGCAGTTCTTC,CASSLGGSSYNEQFF
TRBV6-8,TRBJ2-7,medium-sized,TRBD1,TGTGCCAGCACTCGGACAGGGTTTGTTTACGAGCAGTACTTC,CASTRTGFVYEQYF
TRBV6-8,TRBJ1-5,few,-,TGTGCCAGCAGTGCGGGGGGGTCGAGCAATCAGCCCCAGCATTTT,CASSAGGSSNQPQHF
TRBV7-6,TRBJ1-5,-,-,TGTGCCAGCAGCTTTATTGTAAGAAGAAATAGCAATCAGCCCCAGCATTTT,CASSFIVRRNSNQPQHF
TRBV10-1,TRBJ2-7,few,-,TGCGCCAGCAGTGAGTCGGGCCCCGATCGCGAGCAGTACTTC,CASSESGPDREQYF
TRBV15,TRBJ1-2,-,-,TGTGCCACCAGCAGAGATCGCCACGGGCCCCGTGGTGGCTACACCTTC,CATSRDRHGPRGGYTF
TRBV28,TRBJ1-5,-,TRBD1,TGTGCCAGCCGCGGACAGGTCCATCAGCCCCAGCATTTT,CASRGQVHQPQHF
TRBV19,TRBJ1-3,-,-,TGTGCCAGTAGTATGGGACGTGGAAACACCATATATTTT,CASSMGRGNTIYF
TRBV6-8,TRBJ2-5,-,TRBD2,TGTGCCAGCAGTTTCTCGAAAAGCGGGAGAGGGTGGGAGACCCAGTACTTC,CASSFSKSGRGWETQYF
TRBV29-1,TRBJ2-1,-,-,TGCAGCGAAACGGGGGTTTCGGTTGAGCAGTTCTTC,CSETGVSVEQFF
TRBV29-1,TRBJ2-6,-,-,TGCAGCGTGCCCCTCGGGGCCTACAACTCTGGGGCCAACGTCCTGACTTTC,CSVPLGAYNSGANVLTF
TRBV25-1,TRBJ2-2,once,TRBD2,TGTGCCAGCCTAGGACTAGCGGGAAACACCGGGGAGCTGTTTTTT,CASLGLAGNTGELFF
TRBV6-8,TRBJ1-1,many,-,TGTGCCATCAGTGGAACCGGGGGTATGAACACTGAAGCTTTCTTT,CAISGTGGMNTEAFF
TRBV6-8,TRBJ2-2,-,TRBD2,TGTGCCAGCAGTCAAAGGACTAGCGGGAGCTACAGGGAGCTGTTTTTT,CASSQRTSGSYRELFF
TRBV19,TRBJ1-5,once,-,TGTGCCAGTAGGGGGGCAGGGCAGAGCAATCAGCCCCAGCATTTT,CASRGAGQSNQPQHF
TRBV19,TRBJ2-1,few,TRBD2,TGTGCCAGTAGCGGATCACTAGCGCGTACCTACAATGAGCAGTTCTTC,CASSGSLARTYNEQFF
TRBV6-8,TRBJ1-4,-,TRBD1,TGTGCCAGCAGGATCCCGGGACAGGGCCTCGAAAAACTGTTTTTT,CASRIPGQGLEKLFF